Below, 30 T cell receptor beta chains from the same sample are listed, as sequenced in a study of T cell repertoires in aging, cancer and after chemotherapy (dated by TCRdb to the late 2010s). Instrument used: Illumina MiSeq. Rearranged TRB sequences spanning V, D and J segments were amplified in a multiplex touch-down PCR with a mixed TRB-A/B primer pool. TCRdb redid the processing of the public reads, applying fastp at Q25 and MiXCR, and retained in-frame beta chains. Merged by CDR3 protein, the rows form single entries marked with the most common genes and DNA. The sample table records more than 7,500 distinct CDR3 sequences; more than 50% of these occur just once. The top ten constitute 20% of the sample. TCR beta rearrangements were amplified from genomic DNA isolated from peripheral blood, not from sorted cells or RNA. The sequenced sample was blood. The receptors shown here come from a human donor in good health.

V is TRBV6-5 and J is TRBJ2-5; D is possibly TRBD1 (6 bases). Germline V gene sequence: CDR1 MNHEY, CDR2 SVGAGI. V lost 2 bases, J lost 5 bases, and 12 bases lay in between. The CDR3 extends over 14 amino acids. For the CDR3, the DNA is TGTGCCAGCAGTTACAAGTACAGGGTTGAGACCCAGTACTTC. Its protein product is CASSYKYRVETQYF.

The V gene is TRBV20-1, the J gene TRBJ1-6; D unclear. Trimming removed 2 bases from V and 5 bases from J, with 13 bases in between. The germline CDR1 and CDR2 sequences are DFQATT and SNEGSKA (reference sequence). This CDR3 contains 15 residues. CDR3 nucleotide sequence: TGCAGTGCTAGACCCGGGCCGACGAATAATTCACCCCTCCACTTT. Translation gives CSARPGPTNNSPLHF.

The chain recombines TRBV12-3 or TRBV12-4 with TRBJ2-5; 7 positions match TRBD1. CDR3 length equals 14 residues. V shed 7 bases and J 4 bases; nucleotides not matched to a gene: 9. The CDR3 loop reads CASTNYRGPETQYF. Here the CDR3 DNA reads TGTGCCAGCACCAACTACAGGGGCCCAGAGACCCAGTACTTC.

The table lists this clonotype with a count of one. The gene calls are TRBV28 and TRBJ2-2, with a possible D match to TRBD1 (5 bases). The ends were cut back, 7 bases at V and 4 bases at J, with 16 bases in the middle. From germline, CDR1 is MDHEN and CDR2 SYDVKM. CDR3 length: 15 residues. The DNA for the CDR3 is TGTGCCAGCACTCAGGGCCGGGTAGTCACCGGGGAGCTGTTTTTT. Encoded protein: CASTQGRVVTGELFF.

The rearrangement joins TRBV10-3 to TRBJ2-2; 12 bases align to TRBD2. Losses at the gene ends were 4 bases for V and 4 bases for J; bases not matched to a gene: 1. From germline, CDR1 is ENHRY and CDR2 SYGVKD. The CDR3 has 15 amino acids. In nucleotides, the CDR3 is TGTGCCATCAGTGGACTAGCGGGAGTCACCGGGGAGCTGTTTTTT. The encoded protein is CAISGLAGVTGELFF.

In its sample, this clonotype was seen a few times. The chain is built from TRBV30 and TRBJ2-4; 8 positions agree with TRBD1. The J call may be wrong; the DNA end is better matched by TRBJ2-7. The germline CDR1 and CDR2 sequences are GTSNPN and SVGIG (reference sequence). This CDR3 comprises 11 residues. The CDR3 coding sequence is TGTGCCAGGGGACAGGCGGACGAGCAGTACTTC. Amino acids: CARGQADEQYF.

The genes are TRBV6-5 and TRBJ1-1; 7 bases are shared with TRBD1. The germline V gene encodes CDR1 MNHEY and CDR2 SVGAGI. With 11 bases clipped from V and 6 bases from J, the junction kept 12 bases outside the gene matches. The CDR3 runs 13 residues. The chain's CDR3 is CAARQGNGPEAFF. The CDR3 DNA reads TGTGCCGCACGACAGGGAAATGGGCCTGAAGCTTTCTTT.

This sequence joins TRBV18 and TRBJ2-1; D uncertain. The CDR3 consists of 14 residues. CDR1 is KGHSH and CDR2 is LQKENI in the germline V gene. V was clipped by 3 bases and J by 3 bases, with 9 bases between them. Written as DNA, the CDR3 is TGTGCCAGCTCACCTAAGGGTGTCTACAATGAGCAGTTCTTC. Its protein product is CASSPKGVYNEQFF.

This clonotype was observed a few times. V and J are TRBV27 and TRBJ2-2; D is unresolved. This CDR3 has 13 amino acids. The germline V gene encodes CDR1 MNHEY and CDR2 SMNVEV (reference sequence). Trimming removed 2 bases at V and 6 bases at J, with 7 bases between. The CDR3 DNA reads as TGTGCCAGCAGTTTACGGTCCCCCGGGGAGCTGTTTTTT. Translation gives CASSLRSPGELFF.

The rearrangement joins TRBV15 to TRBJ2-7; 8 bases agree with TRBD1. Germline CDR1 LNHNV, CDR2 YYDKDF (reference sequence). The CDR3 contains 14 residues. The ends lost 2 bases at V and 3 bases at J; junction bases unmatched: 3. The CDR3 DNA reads TGTGCCACCAGCAGACCAGGACAGGGCTACGAGCAGTACTTC. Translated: CATSRPGQGYEQYF.

CDR3 sequence: CASSSDRGRFYEQYF. CDR3 coding DNA: TGTGCCAGTAGTTCGGACAGGGGGCGTTTCTACGAGCAGTACTTC. V usage is TRBV19 and J usage is TRBJ2-7; 11 bases are shared with TRBD1. The trim removed 5 bases at V and 3 bases at J, leaving 6 bases unmatched. This CDR3 region has 15 residues. Germline V lookup: CDR1 LNHDA, CDR2 SQIVND (reference sequence).

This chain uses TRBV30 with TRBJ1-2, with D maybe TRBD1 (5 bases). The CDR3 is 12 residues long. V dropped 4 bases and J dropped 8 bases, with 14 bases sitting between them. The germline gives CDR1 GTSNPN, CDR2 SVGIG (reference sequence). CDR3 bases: TGTGCCTGGACCGCCGGTGAGGGGGGCTACACCTTC. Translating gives CAWTAGEGGYTF.

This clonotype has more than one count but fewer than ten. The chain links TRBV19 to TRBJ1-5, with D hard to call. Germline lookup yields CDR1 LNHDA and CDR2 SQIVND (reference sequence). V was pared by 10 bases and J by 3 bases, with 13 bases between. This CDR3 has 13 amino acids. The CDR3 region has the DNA TGTGCCAATATTATAGGCCCCAATCAGCCCCAGCATTTT. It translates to CANIIGPNQPQHF.

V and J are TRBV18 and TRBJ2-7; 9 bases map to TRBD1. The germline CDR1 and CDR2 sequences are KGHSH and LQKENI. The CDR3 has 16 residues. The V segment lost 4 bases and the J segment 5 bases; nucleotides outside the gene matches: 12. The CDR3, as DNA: TGTGCCAGCTCACTAAACCTGGGACAGGGTACCCACGAGCAGTACTTC. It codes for CASSLNLGQGTHEQYF.

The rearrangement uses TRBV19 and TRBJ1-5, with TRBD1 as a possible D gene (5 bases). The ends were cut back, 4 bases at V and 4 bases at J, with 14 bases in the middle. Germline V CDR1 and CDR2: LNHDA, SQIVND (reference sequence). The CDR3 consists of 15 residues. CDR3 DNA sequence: TGTGCCAGTAGTACCCGACAGACGACTAATCAGCCCCAGCATTTT. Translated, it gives CASSTRQTTNQPQHF.

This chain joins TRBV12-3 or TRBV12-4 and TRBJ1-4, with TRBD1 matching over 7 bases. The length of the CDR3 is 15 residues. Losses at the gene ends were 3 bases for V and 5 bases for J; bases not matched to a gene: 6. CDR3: CASSFRGQTNEKLFF. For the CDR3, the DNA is TGTGCCAGCAGTTTCCGGGGACAGACGAATGAAAAACTGTTTTTT.

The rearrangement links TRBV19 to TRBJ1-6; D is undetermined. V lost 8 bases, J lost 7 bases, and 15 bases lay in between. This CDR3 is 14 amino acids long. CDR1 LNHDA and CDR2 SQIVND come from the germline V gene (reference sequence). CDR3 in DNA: TGTGCCAGTCAAGACAATCATGGGAATTCACCCCTCCACTTT. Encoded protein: CASQDNHGNSPLHF. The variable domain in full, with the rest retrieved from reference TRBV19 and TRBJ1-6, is DGGITQSPKYLFRKEGQNVTLSCEQNLNHDAMYWYRQDPGQGLRLIYYSQIVNDFQKGDIAEGYSVSREKKESFPLTVTSAQKNPTAFYLCASQDNHGNSPLHFGNGTRLTVT.

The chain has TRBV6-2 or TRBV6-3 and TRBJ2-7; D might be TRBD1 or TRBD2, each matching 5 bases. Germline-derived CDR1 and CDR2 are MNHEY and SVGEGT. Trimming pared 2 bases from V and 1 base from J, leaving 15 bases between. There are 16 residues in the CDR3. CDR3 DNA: TGTGCCAGCAGTTACCCTATGGGACGGACTTCCTACGAGCAGTACTTC. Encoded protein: CASSYPMGRTSYEQYF.

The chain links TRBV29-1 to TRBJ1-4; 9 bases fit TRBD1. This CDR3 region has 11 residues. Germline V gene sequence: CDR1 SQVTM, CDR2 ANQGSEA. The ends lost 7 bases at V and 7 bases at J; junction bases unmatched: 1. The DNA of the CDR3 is TGCAGCGCGGGACAGGGTGAAAAACTGTTTTTT. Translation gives CSAGQGEKLFF.

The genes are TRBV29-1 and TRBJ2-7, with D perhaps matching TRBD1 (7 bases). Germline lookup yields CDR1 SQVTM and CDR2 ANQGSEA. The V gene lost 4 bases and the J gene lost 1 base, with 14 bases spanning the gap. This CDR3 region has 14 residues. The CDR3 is CSVAFQGGSYEQYF. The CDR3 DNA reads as TGCAGCGTTGCATTCCAGGGGGGATCCTACGAGCAGTACTTC.

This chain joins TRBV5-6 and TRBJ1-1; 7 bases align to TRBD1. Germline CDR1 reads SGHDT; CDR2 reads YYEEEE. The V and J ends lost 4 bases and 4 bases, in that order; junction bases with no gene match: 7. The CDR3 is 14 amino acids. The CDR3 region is CASSLRGPGTEAFF. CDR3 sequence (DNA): TGTGCCAGCAGCCTGAGGGGGCCGGGCACTGAAGCTTTCTTT.

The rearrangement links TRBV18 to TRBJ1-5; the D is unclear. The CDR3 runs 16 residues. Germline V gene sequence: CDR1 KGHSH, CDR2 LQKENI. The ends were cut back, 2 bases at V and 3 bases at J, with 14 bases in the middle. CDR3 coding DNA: TGTGCCAGCTCACCAGAGGGAGGAGGGAACAATCAGCCCCAGCATTTT. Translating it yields CASSPEGGGNNQPQHF. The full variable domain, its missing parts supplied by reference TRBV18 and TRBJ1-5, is NAGVMQNPRHLVRRRGQEARLRCSPMKGHSHVYWYRQLPEEGLKFMVYLQKENIIDESGMPKERFSAEFPKEGPSILRIQQVVRGDSAAYFCASSPEGGGNNQPQHFGDGTRLSIL.

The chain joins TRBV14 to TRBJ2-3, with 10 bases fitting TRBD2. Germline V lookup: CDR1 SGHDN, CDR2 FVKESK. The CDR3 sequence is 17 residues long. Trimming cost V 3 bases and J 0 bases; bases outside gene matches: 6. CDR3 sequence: CASSHLLAGASTDTQYF. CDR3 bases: TGTGCCAGCAGCCACCTTCTAGCGGGAGCTAGCACAGATACGCAGTATTTT.

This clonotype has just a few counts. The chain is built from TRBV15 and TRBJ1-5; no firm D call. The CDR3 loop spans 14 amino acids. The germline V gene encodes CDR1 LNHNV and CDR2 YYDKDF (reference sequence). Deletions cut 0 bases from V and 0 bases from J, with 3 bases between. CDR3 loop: CATSRDSSNQPQHF. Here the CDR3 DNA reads TGTGCCACCAGCAGAGACAGTAGCAATCAGCCCCAGCATTTT.

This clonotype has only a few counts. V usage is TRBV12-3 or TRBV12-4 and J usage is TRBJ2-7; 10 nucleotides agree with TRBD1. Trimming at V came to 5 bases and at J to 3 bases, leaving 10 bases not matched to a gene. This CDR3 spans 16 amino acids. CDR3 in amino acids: CASSGTGERHDYEQYF. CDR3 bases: TGTGCCAGCAGTGGGACAGGGGAAAGGCACGACTACGAGCAGTACTTC.

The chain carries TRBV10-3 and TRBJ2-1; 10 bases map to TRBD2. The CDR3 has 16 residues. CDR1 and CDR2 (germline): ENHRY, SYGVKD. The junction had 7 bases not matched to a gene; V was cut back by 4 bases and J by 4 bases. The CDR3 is CAISGDRTSGYNEQFF. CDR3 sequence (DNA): TGTGCCATCAGTGGCGATAGGACTAGCGGATACAATGAGCAGTTCTTC.

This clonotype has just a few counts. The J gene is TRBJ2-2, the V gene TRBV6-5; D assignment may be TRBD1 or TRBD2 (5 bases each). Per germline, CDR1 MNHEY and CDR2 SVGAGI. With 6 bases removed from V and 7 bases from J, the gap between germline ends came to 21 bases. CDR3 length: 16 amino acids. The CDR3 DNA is TGTGCCAGCAGCTTATCCGGGGCCCGGTCCGGCGGGGAGCTGTTTTTT. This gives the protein CASSLSGARSGGELFF.

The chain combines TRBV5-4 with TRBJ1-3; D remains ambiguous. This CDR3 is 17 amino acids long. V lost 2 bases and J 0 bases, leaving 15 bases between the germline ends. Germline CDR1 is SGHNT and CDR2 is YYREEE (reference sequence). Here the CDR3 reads CASSLGARLISGNTIYF. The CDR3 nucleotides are TGTGCCAGCAGCTTAGGTGCCCGGCTAATCTCTGGAAACACCATATATTTT.

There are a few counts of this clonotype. The CDR3 DNA reads as TGTGCCACCAGCAGAAGCCTGGGACAGGGAGACGAGCAGTTCTTC. Translating gives CATSRSLGQGDEQFF. The chain has TRBV15 and TRBJ2-1; 9 bases align to TRBD1. The trim removed 2 bases at V and 10 bases at J, leaving 9 bases unmatched. Germline CDR1 reads LNHNV; CDR2 reads YYDKDF (reference sequence). The CDR3 loop spans 15 amino acids.

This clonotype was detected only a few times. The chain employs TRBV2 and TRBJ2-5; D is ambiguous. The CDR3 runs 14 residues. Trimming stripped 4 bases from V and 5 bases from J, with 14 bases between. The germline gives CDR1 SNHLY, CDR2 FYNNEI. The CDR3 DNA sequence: TGTGCCAGCAGTGTTACCCTAAACCGGGAGACCCAGTACTTC. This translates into CASSVTLNRETQYF.